The TCR beta chain described here comes from a study of post-analysis software for immune sequencing data. The sample holds a few counts of this clonotype. What it binds is not known. Study conclusions and caveats: In patients, about 5 TRBV segments were more frequent than in controls, with TRBV5-6, TRBV5-1 and TRBV20-1 among them.

This CDR3 has 15 residues. Per the germline V gene, CDR1 is MNHEY and CDR2 is SVGEGT. The trim removed 7 bases at V and 2 bases at J, leaving 9 bases unmatched. Incorporated into the TCR beta cDNA libraries were unique molecular identifiers, which served to reduce PCR and sequencing biases. MiXCR was run by TCRdb on the PCR reads, yielding one entry per CDR3 protein. Here the sample spans some 160,000 distinct CDR3 sequences, 35% to 40% being singletons. The rearrangement joins TRBV6-2 or TRBV6-3 to TRBJ2-7; TRBD2 matches at 9 bases. Sequenced material: blood, taken after autologous hematopoietic stem cell transplantation. The TCR comes from a girl between 5 and 17 years old with multiple sclerosis. CDR3 in DNA: TGTGCCAGCAACCTACGTCTAGCGGGAACCTACGAGCAGTACTTC. Translating gives CASNLRLAGTYEQYF.